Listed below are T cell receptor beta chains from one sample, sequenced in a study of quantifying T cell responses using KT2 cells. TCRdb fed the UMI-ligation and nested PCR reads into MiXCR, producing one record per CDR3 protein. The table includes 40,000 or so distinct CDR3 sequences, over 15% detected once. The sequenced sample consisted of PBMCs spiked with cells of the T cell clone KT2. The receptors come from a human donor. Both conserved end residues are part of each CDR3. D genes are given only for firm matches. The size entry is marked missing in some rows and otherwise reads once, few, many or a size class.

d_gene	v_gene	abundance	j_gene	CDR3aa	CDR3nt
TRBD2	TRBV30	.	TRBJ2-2	CAWTLAGVPGELFF	TGTGCCTGGACGCTAGCGGGGGTACCCGGGGAGCTGTTTTTT
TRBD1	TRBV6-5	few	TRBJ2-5	CASSSTGEETQYF	TGTGCCAGCAGTTCGACAGGGGAAGAGACCCAGTACTTC
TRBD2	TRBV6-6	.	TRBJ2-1	CASILGGGGDNEQFF	TGTGCCAGCATCCTAGGGGGCGGGGGGGATAATGAGCAGTTCTTC
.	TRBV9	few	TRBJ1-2	CASSVAEGGMVDGYTF	TGTGCCAGCAGCGTAGCTGAAGGGGGGATGGTGGATGGCTACACCTTC
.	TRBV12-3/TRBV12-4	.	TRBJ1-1	CASSARRTEAFF	TGTGCCAGCAGTGCCCGTAGAACTGAAGCTTTCTTT
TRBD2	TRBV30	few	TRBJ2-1	CASGGPNEQFF	TGTGCCTCGGGGGGGCCCAATGAGCAGTTCTTC
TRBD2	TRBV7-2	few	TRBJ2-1	CASSLMGLAGADPWQFF	TGTGCCAGCAGCTTAATGGGACTAGCGGGAGCCGACCCTTGGCAGTTCTTC
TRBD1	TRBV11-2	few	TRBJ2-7	CASSSQGGPYEQYF	TGTGCCAGCAGCTCGCAAGGGGGCCCCTACGAGCAGTACTTC
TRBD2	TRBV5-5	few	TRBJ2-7	CASSWGTSGRAEQYF	TGTGCCAGCAGCTGGGGGACTAGCGGGAGGGCTGAGCAGTACTTC
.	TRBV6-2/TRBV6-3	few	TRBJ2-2	CASRPGTVTGELFF	TGTGCCAGCAGACCCGGGACCGTTACCGGGGAGCTGTTTTTT
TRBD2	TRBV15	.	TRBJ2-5	CATSRVLAGSTQETQYF	TGTGCCACCAGCAGAGTGCTAGCGGGGAGTACACAAGAGACCCAGTACTTC
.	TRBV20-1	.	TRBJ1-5	CSAQSGGRRGNQPQHF	TGCAGTGCTCAGAGCGGGGGGCGGCGGGGCAATCAGCCCCAGCATTTT